This TCR beta chain was profiled in a study of blood T cell repertoires in COVID-19. Study as a whole: Researchers got acute and convalescent COVID-19 samples from the United States, Italy and Spain. T cells, B-cell-depleted T cells, or PBMCs supplied cDNA or gDNA.

Original data processing: By means of reference gene primer amplification, nucleated cell counts were estimated. The data were produced by immunoSEQ multiplex PCR, yet TCRdb's version contains in-frame clones alone and is incomplete. From that table come the V and J calls and clone size; the DNA was used to work out D and trimming. The data show 35,000 to 40,000 clones, roughly 87% seen once. The CDR3 has 16 residues. V lost 0 bases and J lost 2; bases outside the gene matches: 6. From germline, CDR1 is LNHDA and CDR2 SQIVND (reference sequence). Sequencing was done on a sample of peripheral blood. V usage is TRBV19 and J usage is TRBJ1-2; 7 nucleotides agree with TRBD1. This sequence was found in a human donor in a cohort sampled during active COVID-19. CDR3 loop: CASSIDVTGINYGYTF. CDR3 nucleotide sequence: TGTGCCAGTAGTATAGATGTGACAGGGATAAACTATGGCTACACCTTC. Variable domain in full (rest from reference TRBV19 and TRBJ1-2): DGGITQSPKYLFRKEGQNVTLSCEQNLNHDAMYWYRQDPGQGLRLIYYSQIVNDFQKGDIAEGYSVSREKKESFPLTVTSAQKNPTAFYLCASSIDVTGINYGYTFGSGTRLTVV.